Here is one T cell receptor beta chain with its context. Its antigen is undetermined. The Oncomine TCR Beta short-read assay was applied to DNA of cultured CD4+ T cells. Each CDR3 protein is one row after TCRdb ran MiXCR on the PCR reads. The sample has fewer than 12,000 distinct CDR3 sequences, around 43% seen once; the top ten hold over 25%. Trimming took 3 bases from V and 3 from J, leaving 11 bases between them. Germline CDR1 DFQATT, CDR2 SNEGSKA (reference sequence). This CDR3 has 14 residues. The sample is drawn from a study of vaccination and CD4 T cells after COVID-19. Documented treatment: approximately nine-day PBMC culture with coronavirus spike peptide pools or control peptides (ViraFEST assay).

Sequenced input: CD4+ T cells from blood, cultured in vitro. This receptor was taken from a human donor who had recovered from COVID-19. The rearrangement links TRBV20-1 to TRBJ1-4; possibly TRBD1 for D (5 bases). The CDR3 DNA is TGCAGTGCTAGTTTCAGGGCCTCTAATGAAAAACTGTTTTTT. Translation: CSASFRASNEKLFF.